Listed here are 21 T cell receptor beta chains from one sample, sequenced in a study of blood T cell repertoires in COVID-19. TCRdb's table, derived via immunoSEQ multiplex PCR, lists solely in-frame clones and lacks some. The data hold around 19,000 clones, with around 90% observed a single time. Input material: peripheral blood. These receptor sequences come from a human donor in a cohort sampled during active COVID-19. The donor label of this sample is uncertain.

V gene TRBV11-2 combines with J gene TRBJ2-7; TRBD1 matches 7 bases. The CDR3 consists of 13 residues. V dropped 5 bases and J dropped 5; count of bases not matched to a gene: 6. Germline CDR1 and CDR2: SGHAT and FQNNGV. CDR3 residues: CASSIQGTHEQYF. CDR3 DNA: TGTGCCAGCAGCATACAGGGGACCCACGAGCAGTACTTC.

The count of this clone is one. The CDR3 loop reads CASSERLAEIYEQYF. The CDR3 DNA reads TGTGCCAGCAGTGAAAGACTAGCGGAGATCTACGAGCAGTACTTC. The chain employs TRBV6-1 and TRBJ2-7, with 9 bases identical to TRBD2. Germline CDR1 and CDR2: MNHNS and SASEGT. The CDR3 is made up of 15 amino acids. Losses at the gene ends were 2 bases for V and 3 bases for J; bases not matched to a gene: 5.

CDR3: CASSFPSGQGSGANVLTF. As DNA, the CDR3 is TGTGCCAGCAGTTTCCCCTCGGGACAGGGATCTGGGGCCAACGTCCTGACTTTC. J is TRBJ2-6 and V is TRBV28, with 9 positions matching TRBD1. V trimming: 3 bases; J trimming: 1 base; junction bases outside the gene matches: 7. CDR3 length: 18 amino acids. The V gene's germline CDR1 is MDHEN and CDR2 SYDVKM. The full variable domain, rest sourced from reference TRBV28 and TRBJ2-6, is DVKVTQSSRYLVKRTGEKVFLECVQDMDHENMFWYRQDPGLGLRLIYFSYDVKMKEKGDIPEGYSVSREKKERFSLILESASTNQTSMYLCASSFPSGQGSGANVLTFGAGSRLTVL.

The genes are TRBV14 and TRBJ2-5; 10 nucleotides line up with TRBD2. With 5 bases clipped from V and 5 bases from J, the junction kept 8 bases outside the gene matches. Germline V CDR1 and CDR2: SGHDN, FVKESK. The CDR3 contains 15 residues. The CDR3 sequence: CASSFLAGVRETQYF. The DNA of the CDR3 is TGTGCCAGCAGCTTCCTAGCGGGAGTACGTGAGACCCAGTACTTC.

This chain links TRBV7-9 with TRBJ2-7; 7 nucleotides line up with TRBD2. Germline CDR1 and CDR2: SEHNR and FQNEAQ (reference sequence). The CDR3 is 14 residues long. The ends lost 2 bases at V and 2 bases at J; junction bases unmatched: 3. CDR3 bases: TGTGCCAGCAGCTTAAGCGGGGTTACCTACGAGCAGTACTTC. Translated, it gives CASSLSGVTYEQYF.

J is TRBJ2-1 and V is TRBV13; D uncertain. Between the trimmed V and J ends, which lost 3 bases and 0 bases, there was a span of 9 bases. The germline V gene has CDR1 PRHDT and CDR2 FYEKMQ (reference sequence). This CDR3 has 15 residues. The CDR3: CASSFPGSSYNEQFF. CDR3 DNA sequence: TGTGCCAGCAGCTTTCCAGGCAGCTCCTACAATGAGCAGTTCTTC.

The chain joins TRBV4-2 to TRBJ2-7; 10 nucleotides agree with TRBD2. The CDR3 length is 15 residues. After removal of 1 base from V and 2 bases from J, the junction contained 2 bases not matched to a gene. From germline, CDR1 is LGHNA and CDR2 YNFKEQ. For the CDR3, the DNA is TGTGCCAGCAGCCAAGCAGCGGGAGGGACCTACGAGCAGTACTTC. Its translation: CASSQAAGGTYEQYF.

V gene TRBV10-1 combines with J gene TRBJ2-3, with TRBD2 matching over 8 bases. The length of the CDR3 is 14 residues. Germline loops: CDR1 WNHNN, CDR2 SYGVQD (reference sequence). Losses at the gene ends were 5 bases for V and 3 bases for J; bases not matched to a gene: 4. The CDR3 DNA follows: TGCGCCAGCAGTAGGACTAGCCTGACAGATACGCAGTATTTT. Translated: CASSRTSLTDTQYF.

This clone came up a few times. The rearrangement uses TRBV5-1 and TRBJ2-1; 10 bases are shared with TRBD2. Germline CDR1 is SGHRS and CDR2 is YFSETQ. This CDR3 region has 14 residues. Trimming removed 5 bases from V and 4 bases from J; junction bases left unmatched: 3. The CDR3 coding sequence is TGCGCCAGCAGGGAAGCGGGAGGGTACAATGAGCAGTTCTTC. Translation gives CASREAGGYNEQFF.

The CDR3 here is CASSGRAPYEQYF. Written as DNA, the CDR3 is TGTGCCAGCAGCGGGCGGGCTCCCTACGAGCAGTACTTC. V gene TRBV27 combines with J gene TRBJ2-7; tentative D call: TRBD2 (5 bases). The CDR3 consists of 13 residues. Trimming took 6 bases from V and 2 from J, leaving 11 bases between them. Germline CDR1 and CDR2: MNHEY and SMNVEV (reference sequence).

The chain joins TRBV11-2 to TRBJ2-3, with 7 positions matching TRBD2. The V gene end was trimmed by 8 bases and the J gene end by 3 bases; junction bases not matched to a gene: 8. This CDR3 contains 14 residues. Germline V gene data show CDR1 as SGHAT and CDR2 as FQNNGV. For the CDR3, the DNA is TGTGCCAGCCTTCCTTTTAGCGGGACAGATACGCAGTATTTT. Its translation: CASLPFSGTDTQYF.

This clone was detected a few times. The chain uses TRBV7-2 and TRBJ2-7, with no clear D. Trimming took 6 bases from V and 5 from J, leaving 14 bases between them. The CDR3 has 13 residues. Looked up from germline, CDR1 is SGHTA and CDR2 is FQGNSA. CDR3 residues: CASSFGVQNEQYF. The CDR3, as DNA: TGTGCCAGCAGTTTCGGAGTCCAAAACGAGCAGTACTTC.

There are a few counts of this clone. J is TRBJ2-2 and V is TRBV11-2, with D possibly being TRBD1 (5 bases). The germline V gene encodes CDR1 SGHAT and CDR2 FQNNGV. Trimming shortened V by 6 bases and J by 7 bases, and 18 bases separated the two germline ends. The CDR3 contains 15 residues. CDR3 protein: CASSYAVGTGGELFF. DNA of the CDR3: TGTGCCAGCAGTTACGCCGTCGGAACAGGCGGGGAGCTGTTTTTT. Filled out from reference TRBV11-2 and TRBJ2-2, the complete variable domain reads EAGVAQSPRYKIIEKRQSVAFWCNPISGHATLYWYQQILGQGPKLLIQFQNNGVVDDSQLPKDRFSAERLKGVDSTLKIQPAKLEDSAVYLCASSYAVGTGGELFFGEGSRLTVL.

The chain employs TRBV20-1 and TRBJ2-1; TRBD2 is a possible D gene (5 bases). V was shortened by 3 bases and J by 8 bases, with 17 bases between the two germline ends. CDR1 is DFQATT, CDR2 SNEGSKA, per germline (reference sequence). The CDR3 length is 14 residues. In nucleotides, the CDR3 is TGCAGTGCTAGTTTAGAGGACTGGTACCATGAGCAGTTCTTC. It encodes CSASLEDWYHEQFF.

The chain has TRBV6-6 and TRBJ1-2, with 9 positions matching TRBD1. The CDR3 spans 15 residues. Trimming at V came to 1 base and at J to 5 bases, leaving 5 bases not matched to a gene. Germline V gene data show CDR1 as MNHNY and CDR2 as SVGAGI (reference sequence). This chain's CDR3 is CASSYLGQGKYGYTF. The DNA for the CDR3 is TGTGCCAGCAGTTACTTGGGACAGGGAAAATATGGCTACACCTTC.

This chain's CDR3 is CASSRTGYDYGYTF. CDR3 nucleotides: TGTGCCAGCAGTAGGACAGGGTACGACTATGGCTACACCTTC. V and J are TRBV2 and TRBJ1-2; 8 nucleotides line up with TRBD1. Trimming removed 5 bases from V and 3 bases from J; junction bases left unmatched: 5. CDR3 length: 14 residues. The germline V gene has CDR1 SNHLY and CDR2 FYNNEI.

For the CDR3, the DNA is TGCGCCAGCTTGGGACAACAAAACTATGGCTACACCTTC. It is translated as CASLGQQNYGYTF. The rearrangement links TRBV5-1 to TRBJ1-2, with a weak D call TRBD1 (6 bases). The ends were cut back, 7 bases at V and 2 bases at J, with 12 bases in the middle. Germline assignment: CDR1 SGHRS and CDR2 YFSETQ. This CDR3 has 13 amino acids.

The chain recombines TRBV4-2 with TRBJ2-7; D is undetermined. V was clipped by 0 bases and J by 0 bases, with 3 bases between them. This CDR3 is built from 13 residues. The germline CDR1 and CDR2 sequences are LGHNA and YNFKEQ. The CDR3 sequence is CASSQDLSYEQYF. In nucleotides, the CDR3 is TGTGCCAGCAGCCAAGACCTCTCCTACGAGCAGTACTTC.

This rearrangement joins TRBV3-1 (or the pseudogene TRBV3-2) to TRBJ2-7; maybe TRBD2 (5 bases). The CDR3 length is 14 residues. Trimming cost V 4 bases and J 4 bases, with 14 bases left between them. From germline, CDR1 is LGHDT and CDR2 YNNKEL (reference sequence). CDR3 coding DNA: TGTGCCAGCAGCCCGTCAGGACTCGCTTACGAGCAGTACTTC. Its protein is CASSPSGLAYEQYF.

This clone was observed once. This chain connects TRBV28 to TRBJ1-4; no definite D call. The CDR3 consists of 14 residues. V lost 6 bases and J 0 bases, leaving 8 bases between the germline ends. Looked up from germline, CDR1 is MDHEN and CDR2 is SYDVKM. The CDR3 sequence: CASRGSATNEKLFF. In nucleotides, the CDR3 is TGTGCCAGCAGGGGCAGTGCAACTAATGAAAAACTGTTTTTT.

V and J are TRBV6-5 and TRBJ2-2, with D possibly matching TRBD2 (8 bases). Trimming removed 10 bases at V and 6 bases at J, with 21 bases between. CDR3 length equals 15 residues. The germline gives CDR1 MNHEY, CDR2 SVGAGI. The DNA for the CDR3 is TGTGCCACCGGAGGGGGCGGGAGGCGCGCCGGGGAGCTGTTTTTT. As protein: CATGGGGRRAGELFF.